Below, one TCR beta chain is given with its context. Its target is unknown. This specimen comes from a study of OX40 agonist ivuxolimab in advanced cancers. The protocol was immunoSEQ multiplex PCR, while the TCRdb copy is restricted to in-frame clones and leaves out a portion. This sample has tens of thousands of clones, with about 90% found just once. Study results and caveats: Among T cells, CD8+ cells averaged more expanded clones than CD4+ cells.

V was cut by 4 bases and J by 2 bases, with 10 bases left in between. The CDR3 is made up of 13 amino acids. Germline V CDR1 and CDR2: SQVTM, ANQGSEA. The V call is TRBV29-1, the J call TRBJ2-3, with D possibly being TRBD1 or TRBD2 (5 bases each). The material sequenced was CD4+ or CD8+ T cells sorted from blood, taken in a trial of the OX40 agonist ivuxolimab. This receptor was obtained from an adult with an advanced solid tumor such as melanoma, head and neck, liver or kidney cancer. As DNA, the CDR3 is TGCAGCGTTGTGAGGGGAAACACAGATACGCAGTATTTT. As protein: CSVVRGNTDTQYF.